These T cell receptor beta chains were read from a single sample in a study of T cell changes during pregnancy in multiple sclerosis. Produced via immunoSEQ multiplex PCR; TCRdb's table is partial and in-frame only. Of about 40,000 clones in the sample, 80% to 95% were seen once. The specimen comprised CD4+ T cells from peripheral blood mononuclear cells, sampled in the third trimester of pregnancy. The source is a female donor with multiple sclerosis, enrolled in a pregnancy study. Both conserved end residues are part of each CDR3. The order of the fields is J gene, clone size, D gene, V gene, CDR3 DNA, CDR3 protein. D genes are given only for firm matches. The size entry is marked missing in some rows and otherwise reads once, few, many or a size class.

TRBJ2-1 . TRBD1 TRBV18 TGTGCCAGCTCACCACCGGGGGACAGGGGGCGGTACAATGAGCAGTTCTTC CASSPPGDRGRYNEQFF
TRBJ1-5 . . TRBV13 TGTGCCAGCAGCTACACCAGGGGCCTCCCCAATCAGCCCCAGCATTTT CASSYTRGLPNQPQHF
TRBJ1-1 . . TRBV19 TGTGCCAGTAGTATAACTCGCTGGAGGGGGGGCGCGGGCGCTGAAGCTTTCTTT CASSITRWRGGAGAEAFF
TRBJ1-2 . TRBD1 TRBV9 TGTGCCAGCAGCGTAGATATGACAGGGTCGTATGGCTACACCTTC CASSVDMTGSYGYTF
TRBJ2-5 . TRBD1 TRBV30 TGTGCCTGGAGTACAGGGGGCACAGAGACCCAGTACTTC CAWSTGGTETQYF
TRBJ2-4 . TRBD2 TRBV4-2 TGTGCCAGCAGCCAAGGGCGCGTGACTAGCGGGATGGGGGGGTTTTACAAAAACATTCAGTACTTC CASSQGRVTSGMGGFYKNIQYF
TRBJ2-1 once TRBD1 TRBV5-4 TGTGCCAGCAGCCGGGACAGGGGATCCTACAATGAGCAGTTCTTC CASSRDRGSYNEQFF
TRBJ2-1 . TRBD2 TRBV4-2 TGTGCCAGCAGCCAAGATCAGGGAGTGGGTGTGGGAAGCGGGAGGTCCTACAATGAGCAGTTCTTC CASSQDQGVGVGSGRSYNEQFF
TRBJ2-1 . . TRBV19 TGTGCCAGTAGTATCTCGGGGAGCTCCTACAATGAGCAGTTCTTC CASSISGSSYNEQFF
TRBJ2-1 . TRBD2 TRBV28 TGTGCCAGCAGTTTGGGACTAGCGGGAGGCTACAATGAGCAGTTCTTC CASSLGLAGGYNEQFF
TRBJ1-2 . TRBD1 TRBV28 TGTGCCAGCAGTTTCCCCCCGGGACAGGGGAACTATGGCTACACCTTC CASSFPPGQGNYGYTF
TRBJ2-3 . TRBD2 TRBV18 TGTGCCAGCTCACCCTCGACTAGCGTAGCCACAGATACGCAGTATTTT CASSPSTSVATDTQYF
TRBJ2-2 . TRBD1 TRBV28 TGTGCCAGCAGTCTCATTTACAGGGGGCAGAACACCGGGGAGCTGTTTTTT CASSLIYRGQNTGELFF
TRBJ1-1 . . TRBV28 TGTGCCAGCAGTTTTAATTCGGCTGAAGCTTTCTTT CASSFNSAEAFF
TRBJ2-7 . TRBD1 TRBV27 TGTGCCAGCAGTTCCGACCAGTTTCTCCCGGGACAGGGGGCGAGAGAGCAGTACTTC CASSSDQFLPGQGAREQYF
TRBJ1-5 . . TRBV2 TGTGCCAGCAGTGCGGACAGTCAAAATCAGCCCCAGCATTTT CASSADSQNQPQHF
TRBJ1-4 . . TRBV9 TGTGCCAGCAGCGTAGGGGCGGGTAATGAAAAACTGTTTTTT CASSVGAGNEKLFF
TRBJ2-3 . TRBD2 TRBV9 TGTGCCAGCAGCGTAGGGCTAGCGGGAGGGCCTGGTACAGATACGCAGTATTTT CASSVGLAGGPGTDTQYF
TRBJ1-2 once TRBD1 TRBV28 TGTGCCAGCAGTTTAACGTCAGGGGGCGCTCGGGGCTACACCTTC CASSLTSGGARGYTF
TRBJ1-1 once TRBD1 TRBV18 TGTGCCAGCTCACGGTCGGACAGGGCGAACACTGAAGCTTTCTTT CASSRSDRANTEAFF
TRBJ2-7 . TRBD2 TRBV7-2 TGTGCCAGCAGCTTCCGTCTAGCGGGAGGATCCTACGAGCAGTACTTC CASSFRLAGGSYEQYF
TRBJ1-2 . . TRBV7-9 TGTGCCAGCAGCTTAGTTCAGGGGTCTGGCTACACCTTC CASSLVQGSGYTF
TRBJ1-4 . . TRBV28 TGTGCCAGCGGCAACAGGGTGAGAGAAAAACTGTTTTTT CASGNRVREKLFF
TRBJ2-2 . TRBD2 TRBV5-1 TGCGCCAGCAGCTTGACAGCGGGAGGGCCGAGGGAGCTGTTTTTT CASSLTAGGPRELFF
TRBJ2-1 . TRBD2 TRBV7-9 TGTGCCAGCAGCTTCTCGACTAGCAAAAATGAGCAGTTCTTC CASSFSTSKNEQFF
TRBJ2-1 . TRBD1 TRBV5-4 TGTGCCAGCAGCTCACCAATCACCGGGACAGGGACCAATGAGCAGTTCTTC CASSSPITGTGTNEQFF
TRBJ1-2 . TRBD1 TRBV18 TGTGCCAGCTCAATAGAGACAGGGAGCTATGGCTACACCTTC CASSIETGSYGYTF
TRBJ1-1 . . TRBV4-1 TGCGCCAGCAGCCAAGCCGAATCCCTCCCAACAGGAGCTTTCTTT CASSQAESLPTGAFF
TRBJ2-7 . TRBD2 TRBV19 TGTGCCAGTAGTACGGGGACTAGAAGGTCCGAGCAGTACTTC CASSTGTRRSEQYF
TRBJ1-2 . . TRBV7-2 TGTGCCAGCAGCTACAGGTTGGCAGGGGGCTACACCTTC CASSYRLAGGYTF
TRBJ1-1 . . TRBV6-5 TGTGCCAGCAGTTTACAGGATATGAACACTGAAGCTTTCTTT CASSLQDMNTEAFF
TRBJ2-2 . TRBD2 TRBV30 TGTGCCTCGCCCCTAGCGGGCCTCACCGGGGAGCTGTTTTTT CASPLAGLTGELFF
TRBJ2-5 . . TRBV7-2 TGTGCCAGCAGCTTAGGAACTAGGGAGACCCAGTACTTC CASSLGTRETQYF
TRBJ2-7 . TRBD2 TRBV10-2 TGCGCCAGCAGGACTAGCGGAGACAGGCCCTACGAGCAGTACTTC CASRTSGDRPYEQYF
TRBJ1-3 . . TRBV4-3 TGCGCCAGCAGCCAAGATTGGGCGGTCGGCCGGGGGGACACCATATATTTT CASSQDWAVGRGDTIYF
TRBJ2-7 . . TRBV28 TGTGCCAGCACCCATCTCCCCCCGGGACAAACTTACGAGCAGTACTTC CASTHLPPGQTYEQYF
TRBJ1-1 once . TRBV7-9 TGTGCCAGCAGCGCCCGGGAGGGGTCTGAAGCTTTCTTT CASSAREGSEAFF
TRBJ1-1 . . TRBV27 TGTGCCAGCAGTTTATCCCCAGGGATGAACACTGAAGCTTTCTTT CASSLSPGMNTEAFF
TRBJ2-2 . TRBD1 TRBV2 TGTGCCAGCAGCGGGGACAGCGGGGAGCTGTTTTTT CASSGDSGELFF
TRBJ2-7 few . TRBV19 TGTGCCAGTAGATCGGGGTACGAGCAGTACTTC CASRSGYEQYF
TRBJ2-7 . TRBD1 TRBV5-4 TGTGCCAGCAGCCAGGGACAGGGTCGCTACGAGCAGTACTTC CASSQGQGRYEQYF
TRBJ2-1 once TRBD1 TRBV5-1 TGCGCCAGCACCCGACAGGGGTCCGAATACAATGAGCAGTTCTTC CASTRQGSEYNEQFF
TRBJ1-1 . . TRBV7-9 TGTGCCAGCAGCTTCGGTAAGGGGGTTTTCACTGAAGCTTTCTTT CASSFGKGVFTEAFF
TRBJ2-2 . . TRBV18 TGTGCCAGCTCACCACTCGTACGCGGGACCGGGGAGCTGTTTTTT CASSPLVRGTGELFF
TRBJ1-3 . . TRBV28 TGTGCCAGCAGTTTTAACTCTGGAAACACCATATATTTT CASSFNSGNTIYF
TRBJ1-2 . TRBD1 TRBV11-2 TGTGCCAGCAGCTTTCAGGGGGAGATCTATGGCTACACCTTC CASSFQGEIYGYTF
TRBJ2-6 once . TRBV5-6 TGTGCCAGCAGCTTGGCAAGCCTCTCTGGGGCCAACGTCCTGACTTTC CASSLASLSGANVLTF
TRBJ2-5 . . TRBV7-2 TGTGCCAGCAGCTTATCAGGACTTGGAGAGACCCAGTACTTC CASSLSGLGETQYF
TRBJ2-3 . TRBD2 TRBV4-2 TGTGCCAGCAGCCAATGGAGCGGGAGCGAAGATACGCAGTATTTT CASSQWSGSEDTQYF
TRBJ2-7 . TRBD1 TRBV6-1 TGTGCCAGCAGTTGGGACAGGGCTATTTCCTACGAGCAGTACTTC CASSWDRAISYEQYF
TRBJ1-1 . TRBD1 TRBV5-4 TGTGCCAGCAGCCCGGGCTTGGGACAGGGAACTGAAGCTTTCTTT CASSPGLGQGTEAFF
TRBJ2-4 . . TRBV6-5 TGTGCCAGCAGTAACCGACAGTTAAACATTCAGTACTTC CASSNRQLNIQYF
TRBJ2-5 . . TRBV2 TGTGCCAGCAGGGACACCAGAGGAGAGACCCAGTACTTC CASRDTRGETQYF
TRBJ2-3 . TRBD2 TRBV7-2 TGTGCCAGCAGCAATCTGGCGGGAGGGAGCACAGATACGCAGTATTTT CASSNLAGGSTDTQYF
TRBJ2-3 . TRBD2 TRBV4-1 TGCGCCAGCAGCACCCTTACGACTAGCGGCACAGATACGCAGTATTTT CASSTLTTSGTDTQYF
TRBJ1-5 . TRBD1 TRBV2 TGTGCCAGCAGCCCGGACAGGGTTAAGCCCCAGCATTTT CASSPDRVKPQHF
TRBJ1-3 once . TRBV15 TGTGCCACCAGCAGAGATCTTGGAAACACCATATATTTT CATSRDLGNTIYF
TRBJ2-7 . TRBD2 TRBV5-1 TGCGCCAGCAGCTTTTTTGGTGTTCGAACTAGCGGGAGGGCCGGTCCGTACGAGCAGTACTTC CASSFFGVRTSGRAGPYEQYF
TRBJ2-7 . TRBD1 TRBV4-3 TGCGCCAGCAGCCAGGCTCCAGGGGGATACGAGCAGTACTTC CASSQAPGGYEQYF
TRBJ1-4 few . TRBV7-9 TGTGCCAGCAGCTTAATTTCGGGGTCAACTAATGAAAAACTGTTTTTT CASSLISGSTNEKLFF